The sequence of this T cell receptor beta chain was determined in a study of control samples from healthy donors and cancer patients (dated by TCRdb to 2020 to 2021). Reading the germline V gene (reference sequence) gives CDR1 SEHNR and CDR2 FQNEAQ. The cysteine opens and the phenylalanine closes a CDR3 of 13 amino acids. The CDR3 DNA has 39 bases and is translated from base 1. The method was the immunoSEQ multiplex PCR assay. TCRdb provides this immuneACCESS table in a form limited to in-frame rearrangements. Some clones are lacking; in checked studies, under half of them reflect an unresolved V gene, and why the rest are absent is not known. Within this sample are tens of thousands of clones, with over 90% of them counted one time only. Clones ranked in the top ten supply less than 25% of the sample. Concerning this clone itself: Its antigen is not yet known. Qualities for individual bases were not recorded, and no much larger clone is one base off.

In this chain, TRBV7-9 is recombined with TRBJ2-4; the D element could tentatively be TRBD1 or TRBD2, as 6 bases agree for each. The TCR comes from a woman aged 45-59 years with head and neck cancer. The sample was PBMCs. CDR3 protein: CAGGSTEKNIQYF. The DNA sequence reads TGTGCGGGGGGCTCGACTGAGAAAAACATTCAGTACTTC.